These 29 T cell receptor beta chains were sequenced from one sample in a study of blood T cell repertoires in COVID-19. Assay used: immunoSEQ multiplex PCR; TCRdb lists only in-frame clones, some missing. The repertoire holds under 200,000 clones, with roughly 87% as singletons. The sequencing sample was made of PBMCs or T cells enriched from blood (not recorded which). The receptors were gathered from a woman in her fifties or sixties who had recovered from COVID-19.

The chain is built from TRBV12-3 or TRBV12-4 and TRBJ1-6; no firm D call. V was pared by 5 bases and J by 7 bases, with 9 bases between. The CDR3 runs 13 residues. CDR3 DNA: TGTGCCAGCAGTCAAAAAGAGAATTCACCCCTCCACTTT. Encoded protein: CASSQKENSPLHF.

DNA for the CDR3: TGTGCCAGCAGTTTCAGGGACTATGGCTACACCTTC. Residues: CASSFRDYGYTF. The chain employs TRBV12-3 or TRBV12-4 and TRBJ1-2, with a possible D match to TRBD1 (5 bases). V was clipped by 3 bases and J by 3 bases, with 5 bases between them. This CDR3 has 12 residues.

In this sample, this clone turned up a few times. The V and J genes are TRBV7-2 and TRBJ1-4; 7 nucleotides match TRBD1. With 6 bases clipped from V and 4 bases from J, the junction kept 5 bases outside the gene matches. The CDR3 has 14 amino acids. From germline, CDR1 is SGHTA and CDR2 FQGNSA. DNA of the CDR3: TGTGCCAGCAGACGGGACAGAAATAATGAAAAACTGTTTTTT. Translation: CASRRDRNNEKLFF.

The V and J genes are TRBV13 and TRBJ2-7, with D maybe TRBD1 (6 bases). Looked up from germline, CDR1 is PRHDT and CDR2 is FYEKMQ (reference sequence). V gave up 4 bases and J gave up 6 bases, with 19 bases separating them. The CDR3 runs to 15 residues. CDR3 in amino acids: CASSSHREPGSEQYF. In DNA form, the CDR3 reads TGTGCCAGCAGCTCCCACAGGGAGCCCGGATCCGAGCAGTACTTC.

This chain links TRBV5-1 with TRBJ2-2; D is unresolved. CDR1 and CDR2 (germline): SGHRS, YFSETQ. Trimming pared 4 bases from V and 8 bases from J, leaving 6 bases between. This CDR3 spans 11 amino acids. The CDR3 DNA is TGCGCCAGCAGCATTACTGGGGAGCTGTTTTTT. It translates to CASSITGELFF.

CDR3 sequence: CASSATGVRTNEQFF. Written as DNA, the CDR3 is TGTGCCAGCAGCGCAACAGGCGTCCGGACCAATGAGCAGTTCTTC. This rearrangement joins TRBV9 to TRBJ2-1, with D possibly matching TRBD1 (5 bases). The germline V gene has CDR1 SGDLS and CDR2 YYNGEE. Trimming pared 3 bases from V and 6 bases from J, leaving 16 bases between. This CDR3 is built from 15 residues. Filled out from reference TRBV9 and TRBJ2-1, the complete variable domain reads DSGVTQTPKHLITATGQRVTLRCSPRSGDLSVYWYQQSLDQGLQFLIQYYNGEERAKGNILERFSAQQFPDLHSELNLSSLELGDSALYFCASSATGVRTNEQFFGPGTRLTVL.

The chain has TRBV28 and TRBJ2-5, with D perhaps matching TRBD1 (5 bases). Germline V CDR1 and CDR2: MDHEN, SYDVKM. With 6 bases removed from V and 2 bases from J, the gap between germline ends came to 10 bases. This CDR3 comprises 13 residues. CDR3 residues: CASRRQNQETQYF. CDR3 nucleotide sequence: TGTGCCAGCAGGAGACAGAATCAAGAGACCCAGTACTTC. Based on the CDR3 plus reference TRBV28 and TRBJ2-5, the full variable domain is DVKVTQSSRYLVKRTGEKVFLECVQDMDHENMFWYRQDPGLGLRLIYFSYDVKMKEKGDIPEGYSVSREKKERFSLILESASTNQTSMYLCASRRQNQETQYFGPGTRLLVL.

This rearrangement joins TRBV4-3 to TRBJ1-2; D gene uncertain. V was clipped by 0 bases and J by 7 bases, with 18 bases between them. This CDR3 comprises 16 residues. Germline V lookup: CDR1 LGHNA, CDR2 YSLEER. The CDR3 nucleotides are TGCGCCAGCAGCCAAGATCGCGGGTGGGGAAGAAGTGGCTACACCTTC. Translating gives CASSQDRGWGRSGYTF.

The chain has TRBV7-9 and TRBJ1-4; D is perhaps TRBD1 (6 bases). V lost 2 bases to trimming and J lost 7 bases, with 11 bases between them. The CDR3 extends over 14 amino acids. CDR1 and CDR2 (germline): SEHNR, FQNEAQ (reference sequence). CDR3 sequence reads: CASSLTGTGEKLFF. The CDR3 coding sequence is TGTGCCAGCAGCTTAACAGGGACGGGTGAAAAACTGTTTTTT.

The chain joins TRBV24-1 to TRBJ2-7, with TRBD2 identical over 7 bases. The germline gives CDR1 KGHDR, CDR2 SFDVKD. The CDR3 is 16 amino acids. J lost 0 bases, V lost 4 bases, and 8 bases had no gene match. CDR3 bases: TGTGCCACCAGTGAGTCCGGGGGGAGGTCCTCCTACGAGCAGTACTTC. The encoded protein is CATSESGGRSSYEQYF.

V gene TRBV18 combines with J gene TRBJ1-5; 9 bases line up with TRBD1. Per germline, CDR1 KGHSH and CDR2 LQKENI. Unmatched junction bases numbered 6, after V lost 3 bases and J lost 0 bases. This CDR3 spans 17 amino acids. CDR3 loop: CASSPYRDRVSNQPQHF. The CDR3 region has the DNA TGTGCCAGCTCACCCTACCGGGACAGGGTTAGCAATCAGCCCCAGCATTTT.

This clone was detected once. The chain is built from TRBV5-1 and TRBJ1-1; tentative D call: TRBD1 (5 bases). The CDR3 is 14 residues long. Per germline, CDR1 SGHRS and CDR2 YFSETQ. The germline V and J ends were trimmed by 10 bases and 1 base, with 17 bases remaining between them. The CDR3 DNA follows: TGCGCCTCGCAGGCGGCGCAGGGGAACACTGAAGCTTTCTTT. As protein: CASQAAQGNTEAFF. The variable domain in full, completed from reference TRBV5-1 and TRBJ1-1, reads KAGVTQTPRYLIKTRGQQVTLSCSPISGHRSVSWYQQTPGQGLQFLFEYFSETQRNKGNFPGRFSGRQFSNSRSEMNVSTLELGDSALYLCASQAAQGNTEAFFGQGTRLTVV.

The rearrangement links TRBV28 to TRBJ2-2; 7 positions agree with TRBD1. Trimming took 5 bases from V and 4 from J; bases not matched to a gene: 13. Germline V CDR1 and CDR2: MDHEN, SYDVKM. The CDR3 covers 17 residues. The DNA for the CDR3 is TGTGCCAGCAGTCCCTCGGGACAGATGCAAGGCACCGGGGAGCTGTTTTTT. This encodes CASSPSGQMQGTGELFF.

The J gene is TRBJ1-2, the V gene TRBV9, with D uncertain. V was shortened by 2 bases and J by 2 bases, with 10 bases between the two germline ends. CDR3 length: 14 amino acids. In germline, CDR1 is SGDLS, CDR2 YYNGEE. CDR3 loop: CASSVTGWNYGYTF. The CDR3 coding sequence is TGTGCCAGCAGCGTCACGGGATGGAACTATGGCTACACCTTC.

This clone occurred once. DNA for the CDR3: TGTGCCAGCAGCCTAGGAAACACCATATATTTT. Translation: CASSLGNTIYF. This sequence joins TRBV12-3 or TRBV12-4 and TRBJ1-3; no firm D call. V lost 6 bases to trimming and J lost 4 bases, with 4 bases between them. The CDR3 covers 11 residues.

Points on this clone: Other DNA variants within this sample encode the same CDR3. The gene calls are TRBV5-1 and TRBJ2-1; possible D gene TRBD1, 6 bases. The CDR3 consists of 14 residues. Germline-derived CDR1 and CDR2 are SGHRS and YFSETQ. Trimming removed 3 bases at V and 3 bases at J, with 10 bases between. Here the CDR3 reads CASSYGQNYNEQFF. The DNA of the CDR3 is TGCGCCAGCAGCTATGGACAGAACTACAATGAGCAGTTCTTC.

This clone has only one observation. The genes are TRBV30 and TRBJ1-2; TRBD1 might be the D (6 bases). This CDR3 comprises 13 residues. The V end was cut by 2 bases, the J end by 6 bases, with 13 bases between. The germline gives CDR1 GTSNPN, CDR2 SVGIG (reference sequence). CDR3 in DNA: TGTGCCTGGAGTAGTGAACAGGGAAATGGCTACACCTTC. As protein: CAWSSEQGNGYTF.

The V gene is TRBV7-2, the J gene TRBJ2-7; D remains ambiguous. This CDR3 has 14 amino acids. The V gene's germline CDR1 is SGHTA and CDR2 FQGNSA. The V end lost 1 base, the J end lost 2 bases, and 9 bases lay between the germline ends. The CDR3 is CASSLEAITYEQYF. The CDR3 bases are TGTGCCAGCAGCTTAGAAGCGATAACCTACGAGCAGTACTTC.

The chain employs TRBV28 and TRBJ2-7; TRBD2 aligns across 9 bases. The CDR3 runs to 15 residues. CDR1 and CDR2 (germline): MDHEN, SYDVKM. Trimming cost V 5 bases and J 6 bases; bases outside gene matches: 11. The CDR3 here is CASSDIAGEWAEQYF. Here the CDR3 DNA reads TGTGCCAGCAGTGACATAGCGGGAGAGTGGGCCGAGCAGTACTTC.

A single count supports this clone. This sequence joins TRBV29-1 and TRBJ2-6, with D perhaps TRBD2 (5 bases). Trimming took off 1 base at V and 0 bases at J, with 10 bases between the two ends. The CDR3 consists of 16 residues. CDR1 is SQVTM and CDR2 is ANQGSEA in the germline V gene. Written as DNA, the CDR3 is TGCAGCGTTGAAGGAGGGCACTTCTCTGGGGCCAACGTCCTGACTTTC. Translation: CSVEGGHFSGANVLTF.

The gene calls are TRBV2 and TRBJ2-5, with TRBD1 matching over 11 bases. This CDR3 has 13 amino acids. V was pared by 4 bases and J by 7 bases, with 2 bases of the junction left unmatched. Germline V gene data show CDR1 as SNHLY and CDR2 as FYNNEI. Here the CDR3 reads CASSVGTGGTQYF. CDR3 nucleotide sequence: TGTGCCAGCAGTGTGGGGACAGGGGGGACCCAGTACTTC.

The chain is built from TRBV5-6 and TRBJ1-2; D might be TRBD1 (6 bases). V lost 0 bases and J lost 4, with 10 bases in between. The CDR3 has 14 residues. Germline CDR1 and CDR2: SGHDT and YYEEEE. The CDR3, as DNA: TGTGCCAGCAGCTTGGGACAGGTCGGCTATGGCTACACCTTC. This encodes CASSLGQVGYGYTF.

The V and J genes are TRBV7-8 and TRBJ1-1; TRBD1 agrees at 9 bases. The CDR3 has 17 amino acids. Germline V gene lookup returns CDR1 SGHVS and CDR2 FQNEAQ. V dropped 5 bases and J dropped 4; count of bases not matched to a gene: 14. The CDR3 nucleotides read TGTGCCAGCAGCCAGGACAGGGGAACCATCCCGGGCACTGAAGCTTTCTTT. Its translation: CASSQDRGTIPGTEAFF.

The genes are TRBV10-1 and TRBJ2-3; 11 nucleotides align to TRBD2. The CDR3 is 16 residues long. After removal of 6 bases from V and 2 bases from J, the junction contained 7 bases not matched to a gene. CDR1 is WNHNN and CDR2 is SYGVQD in the germline V gene (reference sequence). CDR3: CASSSGTSGYTDTQYF. The CDR3 DNA reads TGCGCCAGCAGCTCCGGGACTAGCGGATACACAGATACGCAGTATTTT.

The chain links TRBV4-2 to TRBJ1-5; the match to TRBD1 covers 7 bases. Germline values: CDR1 LGHNA, CDR2 YNFKEQ. This CDR3 is built from 18 residues. Germline trimming cut 1 base from V and 6 bases from J; bases unmatched to any gene: 15. The CDR3 nucleotides are TGTGCCAGCAGCCAAGGCGGAGACGACAGGGTACCCCCTCAGCCCCAGCATTTT. As protein: CASSQGGDDRVPPQPQHF.

The chain has TRBV4-1 and TRBJ1-4, with TRBD1 as a possible D gene (6 bases). Germline V gene lookup returns CDR1 MGHRA and CDR2 YSYEKL. This CDR3 is built from 16 residues. V lost 3 bases and J lost 8, with 19 bases in between. The CDR3 nucleotides are TGCGCCAGCAGCCATAACACAGGGAGCTTTCCCGAAAAACTGTTTTTT. This encodes CASSHNTGSFPEKLFF.

In this sample, this clone turned up a few times. The chain couples TRBV28 to TRBJ1-1, with D possibly matching TRBD1 (6 bases). The CDR3 is 16 amino acids. Germline CDR1 MDHEN, CDR2 SYDVKM. The V end was cut by 6 bases, the J end by 1 base, with 18 bases between. CDR3 in DNA: TGTGCCAGCAGCCGCCCCGGGGGGGCGCGGAACACTGAAGCTTTCTTT. Translating gives CASSRPGGARNTEAFF.

The chain recombines TRBV4-1 with TRBJ1-2, with D maybe TRBD1 (6 bases). The V gene's germline CDR1 is MGHRA and CDR2 YSYEKL. With 1 base removed from V and 2 bases from J, the gap between germline ends came to 14 bases. The length of the CDR3 is 16 residues. The CDR3 nucleotides are TGCGCCAGCAGCCAAGGGCCCTTAGACAGGAACTATGGCTACACCTTC. Translated: CASSQGPLDRNYGYTF.

The chain carries TRBV12-3 or TRBV12-4 and TRBJ2-7; the match to TRBD1 covers 8 bases. V was clipped by 6 bases and J by 2 bases; unmatched bases: 3. The CDR3 spans 13 residues. This CDR3 is CASSRTGPYEQYF. CDR3 sequence (DNA): TGTGCCAGCAGCCGGACAGGGCCCTACGAGCAGTACTTC.